This entry describes one T cell receptor (beta chain). V was trimmed by 6 bases and J by 8 bases, leaving 11 bases between them. Germline assignment: CDR1 MNHEY and CDR2 SVGAGI. The CDR3 extends over 13 amino acids. It was with 60 Vbeta and 13 Jbeta primers that the PCR ran. Libraries were prepared by immunoSEQ multiplex PCR; TCRdb keeps only in-frame clonotypes and omits some of them. The table has about 50,000 clones, 60% to 80% seen once. The sample comes from a study of cytomegalovirus exposure and HLA in healthy donors. This TCR was recovered from a woman aged 35 to 49 in good health and CMV-seropositive. Sequencing input: PBMCs. The chain recombines TRBV6-5 with TRBJ1-6; no clear D gene. The CDR3 bases are TGTGCCAGCAGCTGGGCTCAGGATTCACCCCTCCACTTT. Residues: CASSWAQDSPLHF.